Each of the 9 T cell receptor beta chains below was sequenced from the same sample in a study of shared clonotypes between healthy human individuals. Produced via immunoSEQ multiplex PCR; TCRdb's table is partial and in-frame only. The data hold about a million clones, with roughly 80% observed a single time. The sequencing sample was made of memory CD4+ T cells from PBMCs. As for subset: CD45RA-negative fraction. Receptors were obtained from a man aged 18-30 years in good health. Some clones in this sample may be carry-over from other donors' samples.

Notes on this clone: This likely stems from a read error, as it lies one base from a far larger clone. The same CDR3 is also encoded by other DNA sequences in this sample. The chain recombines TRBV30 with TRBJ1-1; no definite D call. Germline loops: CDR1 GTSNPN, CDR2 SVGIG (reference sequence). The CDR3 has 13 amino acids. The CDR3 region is CAWNRLGNTEAFF. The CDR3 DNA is TGCGCCTGGAATCGGCTGGGGAACACTGAAGCTTTCTTT.

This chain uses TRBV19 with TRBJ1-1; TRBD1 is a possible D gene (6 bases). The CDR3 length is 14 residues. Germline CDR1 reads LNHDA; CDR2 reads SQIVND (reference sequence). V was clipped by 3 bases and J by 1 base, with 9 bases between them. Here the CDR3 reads CASSMGQPNTEAFF. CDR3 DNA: TGTGCCAGTAGTATGGGACAACCGAACACTGAAGCTTTCTTT.

CDR3 residues: CASSQDHSTDTQYF. The DNA for the CDR3 is TGTGCCAGCAGCCAAGATCACAGCACAGATACGCAGTATTTT. This rearrangement joins TRBV4-2 to TRBJ2-3; D not certain. With 0 bases removed from V and 0 bases from J, the gap between germline ends came to 4 bases. Germline lookup yields CDR1 LGHNA and CDR2 YNFKEQ. This CDR3 is 14 amino acids long.

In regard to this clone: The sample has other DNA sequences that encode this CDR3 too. The CDR3: CASSQGAGEQFF. The CDR3 DNA reads as TGCGCCAGCAGCCAAGGGGCTGGGGAGCAGTTCTTC. The J gene is TRBJ2-1, the V gene TRBV4-1; unclear D gene. The germline V gene has CDR1 MGHRA and CDR2 YSYEKL. V lost 1 base to trimming and J lost 10 bases, with 8 bases between them. This CDR3 spans 12 amino acids.

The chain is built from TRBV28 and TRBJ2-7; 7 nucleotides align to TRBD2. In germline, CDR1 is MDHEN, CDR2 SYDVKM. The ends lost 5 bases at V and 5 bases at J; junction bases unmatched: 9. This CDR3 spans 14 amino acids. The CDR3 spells CASSPQGGSDEQYF. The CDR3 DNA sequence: TGTGCCAGCAGTCCCCAAGGCGGGAGCGACGAGCAGTACTTC.

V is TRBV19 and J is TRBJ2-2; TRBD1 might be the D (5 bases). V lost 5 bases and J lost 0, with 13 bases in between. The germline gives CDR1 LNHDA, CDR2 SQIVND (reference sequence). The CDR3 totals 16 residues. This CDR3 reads CASSPRTPTNTGELFF. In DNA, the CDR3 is TGTGCCAGTAGTCCCCGGACACCTACGAACACCGGGGAGCTGTTTTTT.

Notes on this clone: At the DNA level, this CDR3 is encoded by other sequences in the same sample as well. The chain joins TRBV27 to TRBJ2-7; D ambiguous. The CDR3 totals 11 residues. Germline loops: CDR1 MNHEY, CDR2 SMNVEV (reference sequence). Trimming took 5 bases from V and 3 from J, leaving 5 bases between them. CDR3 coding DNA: TGTGCCAGCAGTCTCAGCTACGAGCAGTACTTC. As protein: CASSLSYEQYF.

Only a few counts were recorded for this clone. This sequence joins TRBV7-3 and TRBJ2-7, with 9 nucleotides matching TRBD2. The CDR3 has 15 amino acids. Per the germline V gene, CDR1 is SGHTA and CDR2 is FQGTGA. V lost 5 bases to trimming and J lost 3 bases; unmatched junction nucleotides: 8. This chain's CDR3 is CASSPGLARGYEQYF. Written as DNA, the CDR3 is TGTGCCAGCAGCCCCGGACTAGCGAGAGGCTACGAGCAGTACTTC.

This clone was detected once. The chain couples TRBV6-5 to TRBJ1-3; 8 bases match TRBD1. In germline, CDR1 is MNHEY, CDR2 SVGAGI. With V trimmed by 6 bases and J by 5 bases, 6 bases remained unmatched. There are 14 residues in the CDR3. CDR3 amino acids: CASRGTGERNTIYF. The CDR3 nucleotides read TGTGCCAGCAGGGGGACAGGAGAGAGAAACACCATATATTTT.